This T cell receptor beta chain was captured by sequencing in a study of cytomegalovirus exposure and HLA in healthy donors. Trimming took off 0 bases at V and 0 bases at J, with 16 bases between the two ends. Per the germline V gene, CDR1 is SGDLS and CDR2 is YYNGEE. This CDR3 is built from 18 residues. Regarding this clone: Antigen: not known.

Study-wide findings and caveats: It was reported in a later analysis that an Asian-associated ancestry cluster showed fewer N-insertions than the approximately 670-donor mean. HLA alleles were associated with 17,000 or so TCR beta sequences in a later analysis at 0.05 false discovery rate.

This PCR relied on a set of 60 Vbeta primers and 13 Jbeta primers. TCRdb's table, derived via immunoSEQ multiplex PCR, lists solely in-frame clones and lacks some. The sample holds more than 85,000 clones, about 77% seen once. The TCR was taken from a woman aged 50 to 60 in good health and CMV-seropositive. The genes are TRBV9 and TRBJ1-3; unclear D gene. Sequencing was done on a sample of PBMCs. The DNA for the CDR3 is TGTGCCAGCAGCGTAGCTACCGAGGTCCCTTACTCTGGAAACACCATATATTTT. Translation: CASSVATEVPYSGNTIYF.